A single sample is the source of the 12 T cell receptor beta chains below, sequenced in a study of beta chain features in type 1 diabetes. Expressed TCRB transcripts were sequenced, since all the RNA that had been isolated was reverse transcribed. Sequencing used immunoSEQ multiplex PCR; TCRdb keeps in-frame clones, though not all of them. Among about 290,000 clones, 8% were seen once, and the ten largest hold approximately 1%. Sequences were obtained from central memory CD4+ T cells from blood. These receptors were obtained from a woman aged 18 to 35 in good health.

V is TRBV29-1 and J is TRBJ2-7; 7 bases agree with TRBD1. V lost 7 bases and J lost 2; bases outside the gene matches: 2. CDR1 and CDR2 from the germline V gene are SQVTM and ANQGSEA. The CDR3 runs 11 residues. The CDR3 region has the DNA TGCAGCGGGGGGACAGCCTACGAGCAGTACTTC. It codes for CSGGTAYEQYF.

This chain connects TRBV5-4 to TRBJ1-3; tentative D call: TRBD1 (6 bases). V lost 7 bases and J 0 bases, leaving 20 bases between the germline ends. This CDR3 region has 17 residues. Germline loops: CDR1 SGHNT, CDR2 YYREEE (reference sequence). The CDR3 protein is CASAGSGGGTSGNTIYF. The CDR3 DNA reads as TGTGCCAGCGCCGGGAGTGGGGGCGGTACCTCTGGAAACACCATATATTTT.

The rearrangement uses TRBV6-5 and TRBJ1-1, with TRBD1 as a possible D gene (5 bases). This CDR3 is built from 14 residues. V was clipped by 3 bases and J by 3 bases, with 11 bases between them. Germline lookup yields CDR1 MNHEY and CDR2 SVGAGI. The CDR3 DNA is TGTGCCAGCAGTTATGGGGGGACCGACACTGAAGCTTTCTTT. Protein: CASSYGGTDTEAFF.

The chain combines TRBV5-1 with TRBJ2-3, with D unclear. Germline lookup yields CDR1 SGHRS and CDR2 YFSETQ. This CDR3 region has 17 residues. V dropped 2 bases and J dropped 1 base, with 17 bases sitting between them. CDR3 sequence (DNA): TGCGCCAGCAGCTTCGAAGCTTTACCTGGGCGCACAGATACGCAGTATTTT. It yields the protein CASSFEALPGRTDTQYF.

The rearrangement links TRBV5-8 to TRBJ2-2, with a weak D call TRBD1 (5 bases). The V end lost 0 bases, the J end lost 5 bases, and 8 bases lay between the germline ends. Germline loops: CDR1 SGHTS, CDR2 YDEGEE. The CDR3 has 14 residues. Written as DNA, the CDR3 is TGTGCCAGCAGCTTGGGACAGAGGACCGGGGAGCTGTTTTTT. Residues: CASSLGQRTGELFF.

The chain recombines TRBV25-1 with TRBJ2-2, with D unclear. The CDR3 extends over 15 amino acids. The ends were cut back, 4 bases at V and 3 bases at J, with 12 bases in the middle. The germline CDR1 and CDR2 sequences are MGHDK and SYGVNS. DNA of the CDR3: TGTGCCAGCAGTGCCCTGGACGGCTACACCGGGGAGCTGTTTTTT. Translation gives CASSALDGYTGELFF.

This clone was picked up a small number of times. CDR3 in amino acids: CASSPLGLEETQYF. The DNA for the CDR3 is TGTGCCAGCAGCCCCCTGGGGTTGGAAGAGACCCAGTACTTC. The chain links TRBV4-2 to TRBJ2-5; D unclear. The CDR3 is made up of 14 amino acids. Germline V gene data show CDR1 as LGHNA and CDR2 as YNFKEQ. Trimming left V 4 bases short and J 3 bases short, with 12 bases between.

This clone turned up a few times. The V call is TRBV5-4, the J call TRBJ2-1; D perhaps matches TRBD1 (5 bases). With 3 bases removed from V and 9 bases from J, the gap between germline ends came to 16 bases. The CDR3 spans 14 residues. Germline values: CDR1 SGHNT, CDR2 YYREEE (reference sequence). The CDR3, as DNA: TGTGCCAGCAGCTCCCGTGGGGCGTTAGGTGAGCAGTTCTTC. Its translation: CASSSRGALGEQFF.

This clone was seen more than once but under ten times. The chain is built from TRBV7-9 and TRBJ2-6; D remains unclear. CDR3 length equals 16 residues. CDR1 is SEHNR, CDR2 FQNEAQ, per germline (reference sequence). V lost 7 bases, J lost 4 bases, and 17 bases lay in between. CDR3 residues: CASIPPGLEGANVLTF. CDR3 nucleotide sequence: TGTGCCAGCATCCCTCCAGGCCTAGAAGGGGCCAACGTCCTGACTTTC.

The chain is built from TRBV14 and TRBJ2-7; 13 bases line up with TRBD2. The V gene's germline CDR1 is SGHDN and CDR2 FVKESK. This CDR3 has 14 residues. J gave up 6 bases and V 4 bases, and 3 bases lay outside the gene matches. The CDR3 here is CASSRTSGSGEQYF. Written as DNA, the CDR3 is TGTGCCAGCAGCCGGACTAGCGGGAGCGGCGAGCAGTACTTC.

The table lists this clone with a few counts. The rearrangement uses TRBV7-2 and TRBJ2-5; either TRBD1 or TRBD2 may supply D (5 bases each). The CDR3 runs to 12 residues. Germline V gene sequence: CDR1 SGHTA, CDR2 FQGNSA. The V end lost 0 bases, the J end lost 9 bases, and 8 bases lay between the germline ends. The CDR3 coding sequence is TGTGCCAGCAGCTTAGCGGGGGTGGCCCAGTACTTC. As protein: CASSLAGVAQYF.

This clone has just a few counts. The same CDR3 can be traced to other DNA sequences in this sample. The CDR3 coding sequence is TGCGCCAGCAGCTTCCTAGCGGGGGACAATGAGCAGTTCTTC. Translated: CASSFLAGDNEQFF. The chain uses TRBV5-1 and TRBJ2-1, with 10 bases that match TRBD2. V gave up 2 bases and J gave up 5 bases; unmatched junction bases: 1. CDR1 is SGHRS, CDR2 YFSETQ, per germline. The CDR3 totals 14 residues.